This T cell receptor beta chain was sequenced during a study of T cell repertoires in cytomegalovirus infection. Study summary: Researchers turned to recently identified HLA-C-restricted CMV epitopes as well as well-studied HLA-B-restricted ones. General study findings and limits: The study found HLA-C-restricted CMV-specific TCR beta clonotypes dominating the ex vivo response.

A remark on this clonotype: The antigen remains unidentified.

From the reads, TCRdb called clonotypes with MiXCR, one entry per CDR3 protein. This table has around 430,000 distinct CDR3 sequences, approximately 40% appearing once. The clonotype was recovered from a human donor in good health (CMV status not recorded). Some clones in this sample may be carry-over from other donors' samples. Sequenced material: cultured PBMCs, taken from culture after CMV antigen stimulation.

DNA of the CDR3: TGTGCCAGCAGCTTATCGCGCCCGGAGGGGATTAATGAGCAGTTCTTC. It yields the protein CASSLSRPEGINEQFF. The V call is TRBV11-2, the J call TRBJ2-1; the D gene is possibly TRBD2 (6 bases). V lost 2 bases and J 7 bases, leaving 18 bases between the germline ends. This CDR3 spans 16 amino acids. Germline V lookup: CDR1 SGHAT, CDR2 FQNNGV. Full variable domain (remainder filled in from reference TRBV11-2 and TRBJ2-1): EAGVAQSPRYKIIEKRQSVAFWCNPISGHATLYWYQQILGQGPKLLIQFQNNGVVDDSQLPKDRFSAERLKGVDSTLKIQPAKLEDSAVYLCASSLSRPEGINEQFFGPGTRLTVL.